This record concerns one T cell receptor beta chain sequence. Its matching antigen is unknown. TCRdb reprocessed the reads via MiXCR and lists one record per CDR3 protein. The profile shows about 130,000 distinct CDR3 sequences, 25% to 35% of them singletons. The data originate from a study of T cell repertoires in cytomegalovirus infection. In the study overall: Based on public TCR beta signatures, there were indications of CMV infection and of a matching HLA type.

The receptor's source is a human donor in good health (CMV status not recorded). Some clones in this sample may be carry-over from other donors' samples. Specimen: CD8+ T cells from cultured PBMCs, collected from culture after CMV antigen stimulation.

This CDR3 reads CSARTLLAGDYNEQFF. The CDR3 DNA follows: TGCAGTGCTAGGACACTACTAGCGGGGGATTACAATGAGCAGTTCTTC. The chain recombines TRBV20-1 with TRBJ2-1; 11 nucleotides agree with TRBD2. The CDR3 contains 16 residues. In germline, CDR1 is DFQATT, CDR2 SNEGSKA (reference sequence). V gave up 3 bases and J gave up 4 bases; unmatched junction bases: 8.